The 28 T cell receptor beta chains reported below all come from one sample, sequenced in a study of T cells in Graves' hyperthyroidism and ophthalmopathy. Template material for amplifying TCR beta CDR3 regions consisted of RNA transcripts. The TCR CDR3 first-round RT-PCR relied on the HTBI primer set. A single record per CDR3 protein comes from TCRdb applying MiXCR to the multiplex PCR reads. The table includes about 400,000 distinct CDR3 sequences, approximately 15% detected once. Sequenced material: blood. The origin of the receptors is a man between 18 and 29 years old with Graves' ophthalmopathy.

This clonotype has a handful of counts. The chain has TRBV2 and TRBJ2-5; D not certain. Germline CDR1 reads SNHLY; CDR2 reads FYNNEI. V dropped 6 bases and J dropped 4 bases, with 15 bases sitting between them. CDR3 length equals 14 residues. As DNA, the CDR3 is TGTGCCAGCAGCGGTGGACGGGTCCGAGAGACCCAGTACTTC. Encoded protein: CASSGGRVRETQYF.

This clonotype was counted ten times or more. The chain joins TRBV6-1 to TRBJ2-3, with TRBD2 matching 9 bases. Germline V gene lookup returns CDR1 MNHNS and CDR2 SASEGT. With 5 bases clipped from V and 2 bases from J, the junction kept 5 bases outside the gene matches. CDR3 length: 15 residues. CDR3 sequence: CASSRRLADTDTQYF. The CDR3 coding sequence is TGTGCCAGCAGTAGGAGACTAGCGGACACAGATACGCAGTATTTT.

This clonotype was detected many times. As DNA, the CDR3 is TGTGCCAGCAGCAAAACTAGCGGGAGCGCTCAACTCTACGAGCAGTACTTC. This gives the protein CASSKTSGSAQLYEQYF. The chain combines TRBV3-1 with TRBJ2-7, with TRBD2 matching over 11 bases. This CDR3 has 17 amino acids. Trimming removed 5 bases from V and 3 bases from J; junction bases left unmatched: 12. The germline gives CDR1 LGHDT, CDR2 YNNKEL (reference sequence).

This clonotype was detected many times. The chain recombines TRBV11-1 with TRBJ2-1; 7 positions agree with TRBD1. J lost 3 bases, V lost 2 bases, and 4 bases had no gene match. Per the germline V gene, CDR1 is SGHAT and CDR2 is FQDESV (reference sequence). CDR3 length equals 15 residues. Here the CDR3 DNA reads TGTGCCAGCAGCTTATGGGCAGGGGGCTACAATGAGCAGTTCTTC. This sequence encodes CASSLWAGGYNEQFF.

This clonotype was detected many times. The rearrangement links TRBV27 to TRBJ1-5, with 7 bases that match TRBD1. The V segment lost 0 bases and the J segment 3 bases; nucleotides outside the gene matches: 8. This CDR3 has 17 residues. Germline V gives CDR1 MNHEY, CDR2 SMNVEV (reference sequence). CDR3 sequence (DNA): TGTGCCAGCAGTTTATCAGGGGCAGGGGGGCTCAATCAGCCCCAGCATTTT. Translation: CASSLSGAGGLNQPQHF.

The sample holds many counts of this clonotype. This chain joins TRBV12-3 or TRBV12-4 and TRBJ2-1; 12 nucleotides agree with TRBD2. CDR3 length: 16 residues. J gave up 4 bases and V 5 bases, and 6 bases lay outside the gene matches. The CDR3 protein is CASSQRTSGEYNEQFF. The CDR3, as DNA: TGTGCCAGCAGTCAACGGACTAGCGGGGAGTACAATGAGCAGTTCTTC.

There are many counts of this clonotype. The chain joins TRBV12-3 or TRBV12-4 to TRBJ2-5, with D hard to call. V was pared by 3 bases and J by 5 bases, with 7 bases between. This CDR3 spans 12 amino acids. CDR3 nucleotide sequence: TGTGCCAGCAGTTTTGCTCGTGAGACCCAGTACTTC. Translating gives CASSFARETQYF.

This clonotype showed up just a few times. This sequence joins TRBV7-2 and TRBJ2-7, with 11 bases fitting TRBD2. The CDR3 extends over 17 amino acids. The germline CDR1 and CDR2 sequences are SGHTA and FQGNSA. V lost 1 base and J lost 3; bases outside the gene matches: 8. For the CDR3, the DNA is TGTGCCAGCAGCTTAGACCCGGGGACTAGCGGTATCTACGAGCAGTACTTC. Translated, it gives CASSLDPGTSGIYEQYF.

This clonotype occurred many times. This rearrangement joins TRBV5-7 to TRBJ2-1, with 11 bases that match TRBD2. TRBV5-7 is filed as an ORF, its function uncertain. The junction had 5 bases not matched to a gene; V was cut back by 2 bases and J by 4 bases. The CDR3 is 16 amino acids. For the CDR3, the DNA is TGTGCCAGCAGCTTCAGACTAGCGGGGAGGTACAATGAGCAGTTCTTC. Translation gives CASSFRLAGRYNEQFF.

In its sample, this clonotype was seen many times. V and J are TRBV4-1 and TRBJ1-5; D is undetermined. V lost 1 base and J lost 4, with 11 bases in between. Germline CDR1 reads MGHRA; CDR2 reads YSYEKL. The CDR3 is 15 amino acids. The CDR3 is CASSQGRVMNQPQHF. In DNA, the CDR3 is TGCGCCAGCAGCCAAGGCCGCGTAATGAATCAGCCCCAGCATTTT.

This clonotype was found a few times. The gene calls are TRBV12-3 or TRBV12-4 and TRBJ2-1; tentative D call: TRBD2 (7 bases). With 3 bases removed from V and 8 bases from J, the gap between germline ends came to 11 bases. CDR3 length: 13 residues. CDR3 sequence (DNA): TGTGCCAGCAGTTTTAGGGGGGGCGATGAGCAGTTCTTC. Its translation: CASSFRGGDEQFF.

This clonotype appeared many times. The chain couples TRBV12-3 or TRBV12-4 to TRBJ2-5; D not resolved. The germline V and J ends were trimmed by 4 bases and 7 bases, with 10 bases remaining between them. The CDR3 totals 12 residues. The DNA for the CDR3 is TGTGCCAGCAGTTACCCCCAGAGGACCCAGTACTTC. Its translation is CASSYPQRTQYF.

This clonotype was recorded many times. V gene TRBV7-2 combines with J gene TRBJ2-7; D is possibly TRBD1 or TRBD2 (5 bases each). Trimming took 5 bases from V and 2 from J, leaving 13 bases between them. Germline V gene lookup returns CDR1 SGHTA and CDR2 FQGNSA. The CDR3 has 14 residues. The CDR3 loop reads CASSPRDGTYEQYF. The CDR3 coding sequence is TGTGCCAGCAGCCCACGGGACGGGACCTACGAGCAGTACTTC.

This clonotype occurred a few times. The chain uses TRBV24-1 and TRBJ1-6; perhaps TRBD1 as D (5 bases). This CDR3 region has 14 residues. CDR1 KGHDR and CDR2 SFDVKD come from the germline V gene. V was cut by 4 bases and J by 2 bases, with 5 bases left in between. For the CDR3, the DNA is TGTGCCACCAGTGACAGGGCCTATAATTCACCCCTCCACTTT. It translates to CATSDRAYNSPLHF.

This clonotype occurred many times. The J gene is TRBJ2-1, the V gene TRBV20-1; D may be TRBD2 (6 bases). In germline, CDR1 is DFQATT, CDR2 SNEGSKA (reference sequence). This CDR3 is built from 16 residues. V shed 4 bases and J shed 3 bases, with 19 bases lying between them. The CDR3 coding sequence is TGCAGTGCTATAGATTACACCGGGACTTACTACAATGAGCAGTTCTTC. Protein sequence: CSAIDYTGTYYNEQFF.

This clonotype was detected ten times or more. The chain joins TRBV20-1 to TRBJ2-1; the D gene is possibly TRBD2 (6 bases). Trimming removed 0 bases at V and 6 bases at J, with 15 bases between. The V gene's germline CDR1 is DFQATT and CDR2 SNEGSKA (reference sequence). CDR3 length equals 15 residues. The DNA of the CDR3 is TGCAGTGCTAGAGACGCATTCGGGAGAATCAATGAGCAGTTCTTC. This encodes CSARDAFGRINEQFF.

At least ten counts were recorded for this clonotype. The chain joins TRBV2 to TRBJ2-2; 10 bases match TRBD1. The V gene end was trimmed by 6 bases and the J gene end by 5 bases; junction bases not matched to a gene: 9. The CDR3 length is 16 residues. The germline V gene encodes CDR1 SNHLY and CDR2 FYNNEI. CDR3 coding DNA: TGTGCCAGCAGGGAGAGACAGGGGGCAAGAACCGGGGAGCTGTTTTTT. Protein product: CASRERQGARTGELFF.

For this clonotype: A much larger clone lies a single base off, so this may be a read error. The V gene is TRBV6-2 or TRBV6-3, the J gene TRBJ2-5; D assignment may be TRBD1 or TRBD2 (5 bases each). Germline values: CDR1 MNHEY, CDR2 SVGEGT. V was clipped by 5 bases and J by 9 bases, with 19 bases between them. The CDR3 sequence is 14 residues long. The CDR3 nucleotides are TGTGCCAGCAGTCGGGACCCTAGCTATGAGCCCCAGTACTTC. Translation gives CASSRDPSYEPQYF.

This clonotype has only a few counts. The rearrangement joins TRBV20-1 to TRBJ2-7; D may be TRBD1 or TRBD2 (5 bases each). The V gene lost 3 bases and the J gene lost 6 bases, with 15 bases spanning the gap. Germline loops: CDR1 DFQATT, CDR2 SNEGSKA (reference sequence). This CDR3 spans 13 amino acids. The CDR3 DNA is TGCAGTGCTAGGGGGACGTTCAGGTCCGAGCAGTACTTC. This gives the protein CSARGTFRSEQYF.

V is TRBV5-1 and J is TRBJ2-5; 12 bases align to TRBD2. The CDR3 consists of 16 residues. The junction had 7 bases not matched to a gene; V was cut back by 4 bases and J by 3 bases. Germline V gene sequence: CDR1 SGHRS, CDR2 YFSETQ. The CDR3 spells CASSAGTSGSKETQYF. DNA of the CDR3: TGCGCCAGCAGCGCCGGGACTAGCGGGTCTAAAGAGACCCAGTACTTC.

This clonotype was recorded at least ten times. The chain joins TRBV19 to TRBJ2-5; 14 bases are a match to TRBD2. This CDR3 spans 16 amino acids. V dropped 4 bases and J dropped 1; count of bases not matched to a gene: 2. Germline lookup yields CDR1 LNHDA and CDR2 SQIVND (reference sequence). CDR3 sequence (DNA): TGTGCCAGTAGTAGGACTAGCGGGGGGACCCAAGAGACCCAGTACTTC. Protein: CASSRTSGGTQETQYF.

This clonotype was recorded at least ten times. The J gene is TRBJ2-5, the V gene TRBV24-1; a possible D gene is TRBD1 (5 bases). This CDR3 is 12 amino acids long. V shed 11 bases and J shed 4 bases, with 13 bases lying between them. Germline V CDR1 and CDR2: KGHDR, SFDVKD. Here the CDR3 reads CASQGPGETQYF. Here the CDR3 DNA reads TGTGCCAGTCAGGGTCCTGGAGAGACCCAGTACTTC.

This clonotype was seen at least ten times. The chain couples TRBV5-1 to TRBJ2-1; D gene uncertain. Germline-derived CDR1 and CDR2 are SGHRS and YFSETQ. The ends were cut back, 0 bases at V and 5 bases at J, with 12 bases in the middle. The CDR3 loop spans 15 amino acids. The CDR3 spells CASSLARVVHNEQFF. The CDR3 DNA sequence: TGCGCCAGCAGCTTGGCTCGAGTTGTCCACAATGAGCAGTTCTTC.

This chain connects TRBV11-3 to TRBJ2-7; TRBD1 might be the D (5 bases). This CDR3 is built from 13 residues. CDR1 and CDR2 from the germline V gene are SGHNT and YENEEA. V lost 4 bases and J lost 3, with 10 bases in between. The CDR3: CASSSGHLYEQYF. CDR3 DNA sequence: TGTGCCAGCAGCTCAGGACACCTCTACGAGCAGTACTTC.

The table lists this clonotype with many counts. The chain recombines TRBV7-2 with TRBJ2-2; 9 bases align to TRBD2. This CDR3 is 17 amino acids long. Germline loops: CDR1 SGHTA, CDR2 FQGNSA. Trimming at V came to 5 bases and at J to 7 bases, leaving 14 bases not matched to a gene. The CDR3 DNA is TGTGCCAGCAGCCCCGGGAGCGGCGGGGGGGCCTTCGGGGAGCTGTTTTTT. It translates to CASSPGSGGGAFGELFF.

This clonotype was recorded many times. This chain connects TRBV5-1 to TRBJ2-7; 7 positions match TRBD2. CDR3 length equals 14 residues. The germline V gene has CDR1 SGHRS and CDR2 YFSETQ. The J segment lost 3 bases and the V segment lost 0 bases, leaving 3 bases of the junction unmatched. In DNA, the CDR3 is TGCGCCAGCAGCTTGGGCGGGGGAGACTACGAGCAGTACTTC. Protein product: CASSLGGGDYEQYF.

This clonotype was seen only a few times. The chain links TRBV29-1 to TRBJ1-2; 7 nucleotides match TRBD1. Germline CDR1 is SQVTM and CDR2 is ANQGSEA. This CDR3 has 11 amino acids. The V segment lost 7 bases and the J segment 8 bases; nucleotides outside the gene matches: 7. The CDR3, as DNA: TGCAGCGCCAAGACAGGGTGGGGCTACACCTTC. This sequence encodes CSAKTGWGYTF.

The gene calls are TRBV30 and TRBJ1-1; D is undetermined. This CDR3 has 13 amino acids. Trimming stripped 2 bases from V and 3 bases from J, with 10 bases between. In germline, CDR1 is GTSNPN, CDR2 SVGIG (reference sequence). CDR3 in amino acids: CAWSRSGDTEAFF. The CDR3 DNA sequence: TGTGCCTGGAGTCGCAGTGGCGACACTGAAGCTTTCTTT. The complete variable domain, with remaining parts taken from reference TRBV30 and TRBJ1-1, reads SQTIHQWPATLVQPVGSPLSLECTVEGTSNPNLYWYRQAAGRGLQLLFYSVGIGQISSEVPQNLSASRPQDRQFILSSKKLLLSDSGFYLCAWSRSGDTEAFFGQGTRLTVV.